These T cell receptor beta chains were read from a single sample in a study of blood T cell repertoires in COVID-19. Clones were sequenced by immunoSEQ multiplex PCR, and TCRdb holds only the in-frame ones, with some missing. The table lists 310,000 or so clones, around 86% of them singletons. Input material: peripheral blood. The receptors derive from a middle-aged man with active or convalescent COVID-19. The CDR3 runs from the conserved cysteine through the conserved F or W. A D gene is named only where the DNA matches it firmly. Size values are once, few and many counts, or a class for expanded clones, and some rows have none.

d_gene	v_gene	j_gene	abundance	CDR3nt	CDR3aa
.	TRBV6-6	TRBJ2-7	.	TGTGCCAGCAGTTACTCTACGGGGATGATCTACGAGCAGTACTTC	CASSYSTGMIYEQYF
TRBD2	TRBV19	TRBJ2-5	.	TGTGCCAGTAGTGTAGCGGGAGGGCCTGGGGAGACCCAGTACTTC	CASSVAGGPGETQYF
.	TRBV9	TRBJ1-1	.	TGTGCCAGCAGCGGCAACAGGCATGAAGCTTTCTTT	CASSGNRHEAFF
TRBD1	TRBV30	TRBJ2-1	.	TGTGCCTGGAGTGCGGGACAGGGTTATGAGCAGTTCTTC	CAWSAGQGYEQFF
.	TRBV2	TRBJ1-2	once	TGTGCCGGCACTCTCGCAGGGCTTGGCTACACCTTC	CAGTLAGLGYTF
.	TRBV4-1	TRBJ1-2	.	TGCGCCAGCAGCCAACAGGGGTTTGGCTACACCTTC	CASSQQGFGYTF
TRBD1	TRBV6-6	TRBJ1-2	.	TGTGCCAGCAGTCCGACAGGGTCTAACTATGGCTACACCTTC	CASSPTGSNYGYTF
TRBD1	TRBV2	TRBJ1-5	.	TGTGCCAGCAGTGGGACAGGGAATCAGCCCCAGCATTTT	CASSGTGNQPQHF
TRBD2	TRBV10-3	TRBJ2-1	.	TGTGCCACCAGGGGACTAGCGGGATACAATGAGCAGTTCTTC	CATRGLAGYNEQFF
TRBD2	TRBV7-3	TRBJ2-1	.	TGTGCCAGCAGTCGGACTAGCGGGAGTGCTAACAATGAGCAGTTCTTC	CASSRTSGSANNEQFF
.	TRBV7-2	TRBJ1-3	once	TGTGCCAGCAGCCCTTCGAGCTCCTCTGGAAACACCATATATTTT	CASSPSSSSGNTIYF
TRBD2	TRBV5-1	TRBJ2-1	once	TGCGCCAGCAGCTCTGGACTAGCGGACTACAATGAGCAGTTCTTC	CASSSGLADYNEQFF
TRBD2	TRBV5-1	TRBJ2-5	.	TGCGCCAGCAGCTTGGCGCGGGGGGGCCTTGAGACCCAGTACTTC	CASSLARGGLETQYF
.	TRBV14	TRBJ2-2	.	TGTGCCAGCAGCCAAGGACTCACCGGGGAGCTGTTTTTT	CASSQGLTGELFF
.	TRBV2	TRBJ2-5	.	TGTGCCAGCCATAGAGACGGGGCGGCGGGGGAGACCCAGTACTTC	CASHRDGAAGETQYF
.	TRBV4-1	TRBJ2-7	.	TGCGCCAGCAGCTTAGATCGGACGGACTATCGGTACGAGCAGTACTTC	CASSLDRTDYRYEQYF